These T cell receptor beta chains were read from a single sample in a study of vaccination effects on CD4 cells after COVID-19. Antigens for these TCRs are unknown. Profiled with immunoSEQ multiplex PCR; TCRdb holds only in-frame clones, not every one. The sample contains around 40,000 clones, about three quarters of which appear only once. The sample was CD4+ T cells from PBMCs cultured without peptide, taken after COVID-19 vaccination. The receptors originated from a human donor who received a COVID-19 vaccine. The CDR3 runs from the conserved cysteine through the conserved F or W. The D gene is left open where the match is weak. Where a row states a size, it is once, few, many or the class of an expanded clone; other rows omit it.

v_gene	d_gene	abundance	j_gene	CDR3nt	CDR3aa
TRBV6-6	NA	NA	TRBJ2-7	TGTGCCAGCAGCTATCCCCCGGCCTACGAGCAGTACTTC	CASSYPPAYEQYF
TRBV19	NA	NA	TRBJ1-1	TGTGCCAGTAGTATTAGGGCTACGAACACTGAAGCTTTCTTT	CASSIRATNTEAFF
TRBV7-9	NA	few	TRBJ2-5	TGTGCCAGCAGCTTAGGGGCGGGGATCCAAGAGACCCAGTACTTC	CASSLGAGIQETQYF
TRBV24-1	NA	NA	TRBJ2-6	TGTGCCACCAGTGATTTCCACGGGACCGGGGAGGGGGCCAACGTCCTGACTTTC	CATSDFHGTGEGANVLTF
TRBV10-2	NA	NA	TRBJ2-6	TGCGCCAGCAGTGACGGCGGCTACTCTGGGGCCAACGTCCTGACTTTC	CASSDGGYSGANVLTF
TRBV5-1	NA	NA	TRBJ2-1	TGCGCCAGCAGTATTGGCGGATACAATGAGCAGTTCTTC	CASSIGGYNEQFF
TRBV27	NA	NA	TRBJ1-4	TGTGCCAGCAGTTTATCACGGACCGAGAATGAAAAACTGTTTTTT	CASSLSRTENEKLFF
TRBV7-2	NA	NA	TRBJ2-5	TGTGCCAGCAGCACCCTAGGGGGATCTTTAGAGACCCAGTACTTC	CASSTLGGSLETQYF
TRBV19	NA	NA	TRBJ2-1	TGTGCCAGTAGGCAGGGCGTCTACAATGAGCAGTTCTTC	CASRQGVYNEQFF
TRBV24-1	NA	NA	TRBJ1-2	TGTGCCCTAACACCATTCAGGGTCCTCTATGGCTACACCTTC	CALTPFRVLYGYTF
TRBV13	TRBD1	NA	TRBJ1-1	TGTGCCAGCAGACTAACCGGGACAGGACCCACTGAAGCTTTCTTT	CASRLTGTGPTEAFF
TRBV18	TRBD2	NA	TRBJ2-1	TGTGCCAGCTCCCTCTCGCCAGCGGGGGGGCCGGGTGAGCAGTTCTTC	CASSLSPAGGPGEQFF
TRBV10-3	TRBD2	NA	TRBJ2-2	TGTGCCATCAGTGAGCCCCCCGCCACTAGCGGGAGTTACCATACCGGGGAGCTGTTTTTT	CAISEPPATSGSYHTGELFF
TRBV15	NA	NA	TRBJ2-2	TGTGCCACCAGCAGAGGGTTTGGATGGAGTGGTGGCGGGGAGCTGTTTTTT	CATSRGFGWSGGGELFF
TRBV12-3/TRBV12-4	NA	NA	TRBJ2-5	TGTGCCAGCAGGAGACAGGTACAAGAGACCCAGTACTTC	CASRRQVQETQYF
TRBV10-1	TRBD1	NA	TRBJ2-5	TGCGCCAGCAGTTTCAAGGGGGCTGAGACCCAGTACTTC	CASSFKGAETQYF